This T cell receptor (beta chain) was observed in a study of blood T cells in healthy people across ages. In regard to this clonotype: A much larger clone sits a single nucleotide away, making a read error possible.

Combining a sample-barcoded 5' primer with a J-beta primer mix, a second PCR ran for about 6 to 11 cycles. Each cDNA molecule was tagged by a template-switch adaptor with 12 random nucleotides. TCRdb used MiXCR to reprocess the 5' RACE reads, holding one entry per CDR3 protein. The table has some 930,000 distinct CDR3 sequences, 25% to 30% seen once. The germline V gene has CDR1 MGHDK and CDR2 SYGVNS. This CDR3 contains 14 residues. Between the trimmed V and J ends, which lost 6 bases and 6 bases, there was a span of 14 bases. This sample was shared with a second study, whose subject was T cells of mothers and their children.

The TCR sequence derives from a middle-aged woman in good health. This sequence joins TRBV25-1 and TRBJ1-4, with D maybe TRBD1 (5 bases). The sequenced sample was blood. Written as DNA, the CDR3 is TGTGCCAGCAGGGATCGGGACCTGTATGAAAAACTGTTTTTT. Translation: CASRDRDLYEKLFF.